Listed here is a single T cell receptor beta chain. These data originate in a study of shared clonotypes between healthy human individuals. Here immunoSEQ multiplex PCR was the method, and the copy in TCRdb shows in-frame clones only, minus some. Here the sample spans over 400,000 clones, approximately 84% being singletons. The origin of this receptor is a woman in her forties in good health. Some clones in this sample may be carry-over from other donors' samples. Sequenced input: PBMCs.

CDR3 region: CASSIGQGAEKLFF. The CDR3 DNA reads TGTGCCAGCAGCATCGGACAGGGAGCGGAAAAACTGTTTTTT. This rearrangement joins TRBV6-5 to TRBJ1-4; 8 bases fit TRBD1. Germline-derived CDR1 and CDR2 are MNHEY and SVGAGI. The CDR3 is 14 amino acids. J was trimmed by 8 bases and V by 6 bases; bases with no gene match: 8.